What follows describes a single T cell receptor beta chain. The antigen is unknown. Random hexamers were used to reverse transcribe the RNA input (about 0.5 to 1 ug). Amplification of TCR beta CDR3 by immunoSEQ multiplex PCR spanned 54 Vbeta and 13 Jbeta. One entry per CDR3 protein, called by TCRdb with MiXCR from the immunoSEQ multiplex PCR reads. The sample consists of 150,000 to 200,000 distinct CDR3 sequences, about 93% of them appearing once. The sequenced target, TCR beta, came from blood CD8+ and CD4+ T cells. This specimen belongs to a study of CD8 T cells in Susac syndrome. Notes on the study in general: The study recognized that the number of individuals in its TCR sequencing and HLA analysis was relatively small.

This TCR came from a human donor in good health. The material sequenced was CD4+ T cells from PBMCs.

The chain's CDR3 is CASIRKSEQFF. CDR3 in DNA: TGCGCCAGCATCCGGAAGAGCGAGCAGTTCTTC. The chain links TRBV4-3 to TRBJ2-1; no reliable D call. Germline assignment: CDR1 LGHNA and CDR2 YSLEER. CDR3 size: 11 residues. V was pared by 7 bases and J by 10 bases, with 11 bases between.